Below are 3 T cell receptor beta chains sequenced from a single sample in a study of blood T cell repertoires in COVID-19. Libraries were prepared by immunoSEQ multiplex PCR; TCRdb keeps only in-frame clonotypes and omits some of them. The repertoire holds some 240,000 clones, with about 86% as singletons. Sequenced sample: peripheral blood. Every receptor here comes from an elderly woman with acute or convalescent COVID-19.

This clone was detected only once. This chain uses TRBV11-2 with TRBJ1-2; 8 nucleotides agree with TRBD1. J gave up 5 bases and V 4 bases, and 6 bases lay outside the gene matches. Germline V gives CDR1 SGHAT, CDR2 FQNNGV. This CDR3 has 14 residues. This CDR3 is CASSSTGTGYGYTF. The CDR3 nucleotides read TGTGCCAGCAGCTCCACCGGGACAGGATATGGCTACACCTTC.

The DNA of the CDR3 is TGTGCCAGCTCACCCACCAGGGACAGGGCTTCAGATACGCAGTATTTT. Amino acids: CASSPTRDRASDTQYF. V and J are TRBV18 and TRBJ2-3, with 9 nucleotides matching TRBD1. This CDR3 is built from 16 residues. Germline lookup yields CDR1 KGHSH and CDR2 LQKENI. Germline trimming cut 3 bases from V and 4 bases from J; bases unmatched to any gene: 8.

This clone came up once. In the same sample, other DNA sequences code for this CDR3. The chain has TRBV12-3 or TRBV12-4 and TRBJ2-3, with a possible D match to TRBD2 (5 bases). V lost 6 bases to trimming and J lost 1 base, with 8 bases between them. This CDR3 contains 13 residues. The chain's CDR3 is CASSLSGTDTQYF. CDR3 DNA: TGTGCCAGCAGCCTTAGCGGCACAGATACGCAGTATTTT.